This T cell receptor (beta chain) was documented in a study of blood T cell repertoires in COVID-19. In the study overall: Acute and convalescent COVID-19 samples came from the United States, Italy and Spain. Sources were T cells, B-cell-depleted T cells, or PBMCs; the material itself was cDNA or gDNA.

Per the original methods: Estimation of nucleated cell counts was performed using reference gene primer amplification. Here immunoSEQ multiplex PCR was the method, and the copy in TCRdb shows in-frame clones only, minus some. That table gives V, J and clone size, and the DNA gave D and trimming. The data show 120,000 to 150,000 clones, over 60% seen once. This sequence originates from a man at least 80 years old with acute or convalescent COVID-19. The sample consisted of peripheral blood.

The CDR3 region is CASSLVRTGANVLTF. CDR3 sequence (DNA): TGTGCCAGCAGCTTAGTACGGACAGGGGCCAACGTCCTGACTTTC. The chain couples TRBV7-2 to TRBJ2-6; D might be TRBD1 (5 bases). V lost 1 base, J lost 4 bases, and 8 bases lay in between. From germline, CDR1 is SGHTA and CDR2 FQGNSA. The CDR3 is 15 amino acids.